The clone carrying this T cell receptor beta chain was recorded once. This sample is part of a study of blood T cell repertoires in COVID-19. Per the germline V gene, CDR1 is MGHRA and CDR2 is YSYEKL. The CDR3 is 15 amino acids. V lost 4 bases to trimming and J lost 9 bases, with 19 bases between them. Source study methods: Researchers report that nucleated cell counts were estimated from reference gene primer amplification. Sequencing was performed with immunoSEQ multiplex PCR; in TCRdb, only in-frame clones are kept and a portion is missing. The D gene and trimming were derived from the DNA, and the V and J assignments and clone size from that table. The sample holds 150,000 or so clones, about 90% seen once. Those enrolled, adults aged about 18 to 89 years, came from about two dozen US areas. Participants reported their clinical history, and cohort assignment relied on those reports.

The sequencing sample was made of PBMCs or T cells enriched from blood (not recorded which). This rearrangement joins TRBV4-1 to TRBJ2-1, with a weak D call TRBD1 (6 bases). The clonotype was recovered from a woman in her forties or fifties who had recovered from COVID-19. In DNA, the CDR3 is TGCGCCAGCAGCCCCCAGGCCCTACAGGGCGGTGAGCAGTTCTTC. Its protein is CASSPQALQGGEQFF.